This T cell receptor (beta chain) was sequenced during a study of blood T cell repertoires in COVID-19. This clone turned up a few times. Trimming shortened V by 6 bases and J by 1 base, and 12 bases separated the two germline ends. The CDR3 runs 15 residues. Germline CDR1 reads MNHEY; CDR2 reads SVGAGI. This table comes from immunoSEQ multiplex PCR, and its TCRdb copy is limited to in-frame clones, with some not included. This table holds roughly 28,000 clones, 80% to 90% found once. The TCR was taken from a human donor in a cohort sampled during active COVID-19. The sample consisted of peripheral blood. The genes are TRBV6-5 and TRBJ2-2; the D gene is possibly TRBD2 (5 bases). The CDR3, as DNA: TGTGCCAGCAGGAGTCTGGCGGGGAACACCGGGGAGCTGTTTTTT. Its protein product is CASRSLAGNTGELFF.